What follows are 12 T cell receptor beta chains derived from one specimen sequenced in a study of T cells in Graves' hyperthyroidism and ophthalmopathy. Researchers amplified the TCR beta CDR3 regions from RNA transcripts. With the HTBI primer set, the TCR CDR3 went through a first round of RT-PCR. One entry per CDR3 protein, called by TCRdb with MiXCR from the multiplex PCR reads. The sample lists roughly 280,000 distinct CDR3 sequences; about 20% were seen once. Sequenced material: blood. Receptors were obtained from a man aged 25 to 40 with Graves' ophthalmopathy.

This chain uses TRBV28 with TRBJ2-1; 9 bases are shared with TRBD2. Germline values: CDR1 MDHEN, CDR2 SYDVKM. The CDR3 spans 18 residues. V gave up 4 bases and J gave up 4 bases; unmatched junction bases: 14. The CDR3 reads CASSSQAGGSGPYNEQFF. Here the CDR3 DNA reads TGTGCCAGCAGTTCCCAAGCGGGAGGTTCCGGCCCGTACAATGAGCAGTTCTTC.

This clonotype appeared a few times. V gene TRBV6-1 combines with J gene TRBJ2-4; a weak D match, TRBD2 (7 bases). Germline assignment: CDR1 MNHNS and CDR2 SASEGT. This CDR3 contains 14 residues. V lost 7 bases and J 8 bases, leaving 18 bases between the germline ends. Here the CDR3 DNA reads TGTGCCAGCACCCCACCAGGAGGGGGGGACATTCAGTACTTC. Protein product: CASTPPGGGDIQYF.

The chain carries TRBV9 and TRBJ2-1; 15 nucleotides align to TRBD2. The CDR3 spans 16 residues. Per germline, CDR1 SGDLS and CDR2 YYNGEE. V lost 2 bases, J lost 6 bases, and 3 bases stayed unmatched. The CDR3 nucleotides read TGTGCCAGCAGCGTGTCGGGACTAGCGGGAGGCAATGAGCAGTTCTTC. Translated, it gives CASSVSGLAGGNEQFF.

The chain joins TRBV6-1 to TRBJ1-2, with a weak D call TRBD1 (6 bases). The CDR3 has 13 residues. Trimming removed 3 bases at V and 7 bases at J, with 12 bases between. CDR1 and CDR2 from the germline V gene are MNHNS and SASEGT. The CDR3 region has the DNA TGTGCCAGCAGTGAGCTAGGGGGAGGTGGCTACACCTTC. It encodes CASSELGGGGYTF.

CDR3: CSARDFRTGGYEQYF. CDR3 bases: TGCAGTGCTAGAGATTTCCGGACAGGGGGCTACGAGCAGTACTTC. This rearrangement joins TRBV20-1 to TRBJ2-7; TRBD1 matches 10 bases. The CDR3 sequence is 15 residues long. V gave up 0 bases and J gave up 3 bases; unmatched junction bases: 5. Germline CDR1 reads DFQATT; CDR2 reads SNEGSKA (reference sequence).

The chain recombines TRBV12-3 or TRBV12-4 with TRBJ1-1; perhaps TRBD1 as D (6 bases). CDR3 length: 15 residues. The V gene lost 6 bases and the J gene lost 1 base, with 15 bases spanning the gap. This chain's CDR3 is CASRFGWGRNTEAFF. The CDR3 DNA reads TGTGCCAGCAGGTTTGGATGGGGGCGGAACACTGAAGCTTTCTTT.

This chain connects TRBV5-1 to TRBJ2-3, with D uncertain. With 4 bases removed from V and 0 bases from J, the gap between germline ends came to 9 bases. The CDR3 runs 14 residues. The germline CDR1 and CDR2 sequences are SGHRS and YFSETQ. DNA for the CDR3: TGCGCCAGCAGCCAGACCCTGAGCACAGATACGCAGTATTTT. It translates to CASSQTLSTDTQYF.

This clonotype appeared many times. V usage is TRBV20-1 and J usage is TRBJ1-2; 9 bases fit TRBD1. Trimming removed 5 bases from V and 7 bases from J; junction bases left unmatched: 8. This CDR3 is built from 13 residues. Looked up from germline, CDR1 is DFQATT and CDR2 is SNEGSKA (reference sequence). CDR3 sequence: CSAFPQGALGYTF. The CDR3 DNA sequence: TGCAGTGCTTTTCCACAGGGGGCGCTTGGCTACACCTTC.

This clonotype came up a few times. A much larger clonotype is one base distant, so this may be a read error. The chain recombines TRBV30 with TRBJ1-1, with D uncertain. Trimming removed 0 bases at V and 3 bases at J, with 17 bases between. Germline V gene sequence: CDR1 GTSNPN, CDR2 SVGIG (reference sequence). The CDR3 is 16 residues long. CDR3 residues: CAWSVIAVGGYTEAFF. DNA for the CDR3: TGTGCCTGGAGTGTAATCGCGGTAGGTGGTTACACTGAAGCTTTCTTT.

This clonotype was counted ten times or more. The V call is TRBV3-1, the J call TRBJ1-2; D is uncertain. V gave up 0 bases and J gave up 7 bases, with 9 bases separating them. Germline V gene data show CDR1 as LGHDT and CDR2 as YNNKEL (reference sequence). The CDR3 has 13 residues. CDR3 bases: TGTGCCAGCAGCCAAGAAGCGGGTCCTGGCTACACCTTC. Its protein product is CASSQEAGPGYTF.

The CDR3 nucleotides read TGCAGTGCTAGTAGCAGGGGCTCTGGAAACACCATATATTTT. Encoded protein: CSASSRGSGNTIYF. V is TRBV20-1 and J is TRBJ1-3; possible D gene TRBD1, 6 bases. The germline V and J ends were trimmed by 3 bases and 0 bases, with 9 bases remaining between them. In germline, CDR1 is DFQATT, CDR2 SNEGSKA (reference sequence). The CDR3 covers 14 residues.

The V gene is TRBV30, the J gene TRBJ2-1; D could derive from TRBD1 or TRBD2 (6 bases each). V lost 7 bases, J lost 6 bases, and 19 bases lay in between. Germline CDR1 reads GTSNPN; CDR2 reads SVGIG (reference sequence). CDR3 size: 14 residues. The CDR3 DNA follows: TGTGCCTCCATGGGGGGCGGGAAAGTCAATGAGCAGTTCTTC. Protein: CASMGGGKVNEQFF.